Below, one T cell receptor beta chain is given with its context. The target antigen is unknown. Sequencing relied on a cDNA template that was reverse transcribed from extracted RNA. Only in-frame clones appear in the TCRdb table, and some are missing; sequencing was by immunoSEQ multiplex PCR. The sample includes some 120,000 clones, 61% seen only once; the top ten take around 6%. The data belong to a study of CD8+ T cells in alopecia areata. About the study: It was oral tofacitinib, at 5 to 10 mg twice daily, that treated patients received. Severity in treated patients was scored by percentage of scalp area affected. Whole-study results and caveats: Since there was just one nonresponder, nobody can yet say how baseline CD8+ expansion ties to response.

The CDR3 is made up of 14 amino acids. Germline values: CDR1 SNHLY, CDR2 FYNNEI. V lost 3 bases and J lost 10, with 16 bases in between. Treatment given: oral pan-JAK inhibitor, 5-10 mg twice daily. Lesional scalp punch biopsies and peripheral blood were collected from alopecia areata patients. This clonotype was sampled from a human donor with alopecia areata. This chain joins TRBV2 and TRBJ2-1, with D perhaps TRBD2 (6 bases). Sequenced here: CD4+ T cells sorted from blood, sampled at week 4, from a patient treated with tofacitinib. The CDR3 DNA reads TGTGCCAGCAGTGAGGGACTGGCGGAGGGCGAGCAGTTCTTC. Its protein product is CASSEGLAEGEQFF.